This T cell receptor beta chain was recorded in a study of human T cells and chemical hapten exposure. TCRdb re-analysed the RACE reads in MiXCR, keeping a single row per CDR3 protein. The data show approximately 90,000 distinct CDR3 sequences, roughly a quarter seen once. Looked up from germline, CDR1 is MNHEY and CDR2 is SMNVEV (reference sequence). The J segment lost 10 bases and the V segment lost 3 bases, leaving 12 bases of the junction unmatched. The CDR3 totals 16 residues. Indicated time point: patch test 3, about 24 weeks after DPC sensitization. Treatment specified: therapeutic diphenylcyclopropenone sensitization with weekly scalp DPC. Blood, whole and unfractionated, served as the source for total RNA extraction. As to this clonotype: Its target is not known.

Findings and caveats of the study: Expanded TCRs formed significantly more large CDR3 similarity clusters than controls.

The material was whole blood, obtained in connection with sensitization to the hapten diphenylcyclopropenone (DPC). The J gene is TRBJ1-6, the V gene TRBV27, with 7 bases aligning to TRBD1. The sequence came from a middle-aged man with alopecia areata. Some clones in this sample may be carry-over from other donors' samples. The CDR3 nucleotides read TGTGCCAGCAGTTTCTCCGCGACAGGGTCTGGGTCACCCCTCCACTTT. Translated, it gives CASSFSATGSGSPLHF.